Below are 25 T cell receptor beta chains sequenced from a single sample in a study of T cell repertoires in cytomegalovirus infection. TCRdb passed the reads through MiXCR, listing each CDR3 protein once. This repertoire shows a few hundred thousand distinct CDR3 sequences, around 27% found once; its top ten account for over 10%. The sequenced material came from PBMCs. These receptors originate from a human donor in good health (CMV status not recorded). Some clones in this sample may be carry-over from other donors' samples.

This clonotype was observed a handful of times. This CDR3 reads CASSTKAGRPNYGYTF. DNA of the CDR3: TGTGCCAGCAGCACCAAGGCCGGCAGACCTAACTATGGCTACACCTTC. The rearrangement links TRBV5-4 to TRBJ1-2, with D unclear. The V end lost 4 bases, the J end lost 0 bases, and 16 bases lay between the germline ends. The length of the CDR3 is 16 residues. CDR1 and CDR2 (germline): SGHNT, YYREEE (reference sequence).

This clonotype has a handful of counts. The CDR3 DNA reads TGTGCCAGCAGCTCCTCACGGTTGAACACTGAAGCTTTCTTT. Its protein product is CASSSSRLNTEAFF. V gene TRBV11-2 combines with J gene TRBJ1-1, with no clear D. The germline gives CDR1 SGHAT, CDR2 FQNNGV. The CDR3 sequence is 14 residues long. V was clipped by 4 bases and J by 0 bases, with 9 bases between them.

This chain links TRBV12-3 or TRBV12-4 with TRBJ2-7; 10 bases fit TRBD1. The CDR3 consists of 16 residues. Trimming at V came to 4 bases and at J to 3 bases, leaving 9 bases not matched to a gene. The CDR3 DNA is TGTGCCAGCAGTTCAAGCCCCGGACAGGGGGGCTACGAGCAGTACTTC. Amino acid sequence: CASSSSPGQGGYEQYF.

This clonotype was recorded a few times. The chain employs TRBV6-2 or TRBV6-3 and TRBJ2-5, with a tentative D call TRBD1 (6 bases). V lost 8 bases to trimming and J lost 9 bases, with 22 bases between them. This CDR3 comprises 14 residues. Germline CDR1 and CDR2: MNHEY and SVGEGT. CDR3 region: CASSYRVPPGAQYF. Written as DNA, the CDR3 is TGTGCCAGCTCATACCGGGTGCCCCCAGGGGCCCAGTACTTC.

The chain combines TRBV10-3 with TRBJ2-7, with a tentative D call TRBD1 (5 bases). The CDR3 covers 13 residues. Germline V CDR1 and CDR2: ENHRY, SYGVKD. The ends were cut back, 3 bases at V and 0 bases at J, with 6 bases in the middle. In DNA form, the CDR3 reads TGTGCCATCAGTGAAGACAGCTCCTACGAGCAGTACTTC. Translating gives CAISEDSSYEQYF.

This clonotype was counted only a few times. This chain joins TRBV7-9 and TRBJ2-3, with 7 positions matching TRBD1. Germline V gives CDR1 SEHNR, CDR2 FQNEAQ (reference sequence). The CDR3 is made up of 16 amino acids. V was pared by 6 bases and J by 3 bases, with 12 bases of the junction left unmatched. The CDR3 coding sequence is TGTGCCAGCAGTTCACCACAGGGGATTGAAACAGATACGCAGTATTTT. It codes for CASSSPQGIETDTQYF.

This sequence joins TRBV7-3 and TRBJ2-3; D perhaps matches TRBD1 (6 bases). V gave up 5 bases and J gave up 0 bases, with 9 bases separating them. The germline CDR1 and CDR2 sequences are SGHTA and FQGTGA. CDR3 length equals 14 residues. CDR3 bases: TGTGCCAGCAGCGAACAGGGTAGCACAGATACGCAGTATTTT. Residues: CASSEQGSTDTQYF.

This clonotype was detected only a few times. J is TRBJ2-7 and V is TRBV11-2; 12 positions match TRBD2. CDR1 is SGHAT, CDR2 FQNNGV, per germline. V shed 3 bases and J 7 bases; nucleotides not matched to a gene: 7. The CDR3 loop spans 15 amino acids. This chain's CDR3 is CASSFLAGGPGEQYV. The CDR3 coding sequence is TGTGCCAGCAGCTTTCTAGCGGGAGGGCCGGGTGAGCAGTACGTC.

V usage is TRBV20-1 and J usage is TRBJ2-2; D gene unclear. Trimming stripped 1 base from V and 1 base from J, with 4 bases between. The length of the CDR3 is 13 residues. CDR1 and CDR2 from the germline V gene are DFQATT and SNEGSKA (reference sequence). CDR3: CSARGVNTGELFF. As DNA, the CDR3 is TGCAGTGCTAGAGGAGTGAACACCGGGGAGCTGTTTTTT.

The V and J genes are TRBV5-4 and TRBJ2-1; TRBD1 agrees at 7 bases. Trimming removed 4 bases from V and 2 bases from J; junction bases left unmatched: 6. This CDR3 spans 15 amino acids. Germline V gene data show CDR1 as SGHNT and CDR2 as YYREEE (reference sequence). The CDR3 spells CASSHRDRPYNEQFF. The CDR3 DNA is TGTGCCAGCAGCCATCGGGACAGACCCTACAATGAGCAGTTCTTC.

This clonotype has only a few counts. In DNA, the CDR3 is TGTGCCAGCAGCCAAGATCGGTTGAGACACAATGAGCAGTTCTTC. Its translation: CASSQDRLRHNEQFF. J is TRBJ2-1 and V is TRBV4-2, with unresolved D. Germline CDR1 is LGHNA and CDR2 is YNFKEQ. The CDR3 loop spans 15 amino acids. Deletions cut 0 bases from V and 5 bases from J, with 11 bases between.

This clonotype showed up just a few times. The chain has TRBV6-5 and TRBJ2-7; 12 positions agree with TRBD2. Germline CDR1 reads MNHEY; CDR2 reads SVGAGI. The CDR3 runs 16 residues. V was clipped by 4 bases and J by 6 bases; unmatched bases: 10. The CDR3 nucleotides read TGTGCCAGCAGTTGGGCTAGCGGGAGGGCCTTCGCCGAGCAGTACTTC. This encodes CASSWASGRAFAEQYF.

A few counts support this clonotype. The chain couples TRBV10-1 to TRBJ1-1; 8 bases are shared with TRBD1. CDR1 WNHNN and CDR2 SYGVQD come from the germline V gene (reference sequence). The CDR3 is 23 amino acids. Losses at the gene ends were 6 bases for V and 9 bases for J; bases not matched to a gene: 39. The CDR3 reads CASSACPGTGTTSDPDGRKKAFF. The CDR3 region has the DNA TGCGCCAGCAGCGCCTGTCCGGGGACAGGAACAACTAGCGATCCTGACGGTAGAAAAAAAGCTTTCTTT.

The table lists this clonotype with a few counts. The CDR3 loop reads CASSATPAGGEQFF. The CDR3 DNA reads TGCGCCAGCAGCGCAACACCAGCCGGGGGTGAGCAGTTCTTC. The chain couples TRBV4-3 to TRBJ2-1; TRBD2 is a possible D gene (6 bases). This CDR3 contains 14 residues. The germline gives CDR1 LGHNA, CDR2 YSLEER. Trimming left V 5 bases short and J 9 bases short, with 17 bases between.

J is TRBJ1-2 and V is TRBV27; D uncertain. This CDR3 region has 14 residues. Germline V gene lookup returns CDR1 MNHEY and CDR2 SMNVEV (reference sequence). Trimming removed 4 bases from V and 4 bases from J, with 13 bases in between. The CDR3 DNA is TGTGCCAGCAGTTCGGCAGCCAGTTCCTATGGCTACACCTTC. Protein: CASSSAASSYGYTF.

This clonotype appeared many times. Here the CDR3 DNA reads TGTGCCAGCAGTTACGGAGAACCGGGGGGCAATGAGCAGTTCTTC. Protein product: CASSYGEPGGNEQFF. The chain combines TRBV6-5 with TRBJ2-1; TRBD2 aligns across 7 bases. Trimming took 2 bases from V and 6 from J; bases not matched to a gene: 7. CDR3 size: 15 residues. CDR1 MNHEY and CDR2 SVGAGI come from the germline V gene.

This clonotype was counted only a few times. This chain joins TRBV19 and TRBJ1-4, with a possible D match to TRBD1 (6 bases). The V gene's germline CDR1 is LNHDA and CDR2 SQIVND (reference sequence). V lost 3 bases, J lost 8 bases, and 13 bases lay in between. The CDR3 is made up of 14 amino acids. The CDR3 DNA follows: TGTGCCAGTAGTATCGGGACATCTCCAGAAAAACTGTTTTTT. This translates into CASSIGTSPEKLFF. The variable domain in full, with the rest retrieved from reference TRBV19 and TRBJ1-4, is DGGITQSPKYLFRKEGQNVTLSCEQNLNHDAMYWYRQDPGQGLRLIYYSQIVNDFQKGDIAEGYSVSREKKESFPLTVTSAQKNPTAFYLCASSIGTSPEKLFFGSGTQLSVL.

A few counts support this clonotype. The chain joins TRBV30 to TRBJ2-1, with D unresolved. Germline loops: CDR1 GTSNPN, CDR2 SVGIG (reference sequence). V lost 4 bases to trimming and J lost 6 bases, with 7 bases between them. This CDR3 region has 11 residues. CDR3 amino acids: CAWTRFNEQFF. The CDR3 region has the DNA TGTGCCTGGACTAGGTTCAATGAGCAGTTCTTC.

This clonotype has ten or more counts. The chain recombines TRBV5-1 with TRBJ2-1; D may be TRBD2 (5 bases). Germline CDR1 SGHRS, CDR2 YFSETQ. V was clipped by 3 bases and J by 6 bases, with 10 bases between them. This CDR3 spans 13 amino acids. The CDR3 loop reads CASSSGSGNEQFF. The DNA of the CDR3 is TGCGCCAGCAGCTCGGGGAGTGGCAATGAGCAGTTCTTC.

This clonotype has a handful of counts. The V gene is TRBV15, the J gene TRBJ2-1, with D maybe TRBD2 (6 bases). The germline V and J ends were trimmed by 0 bases and 6 bases, with 12 bases remaining between them. In germline, CDR1 is LNHNV, CDR2 YYDKDF (reference sequence). The CDR3 spans 15 residues. CDR3 protein: CATSRDGGTSNEQFF. CDR3 in DNA: TGTGCCACCAGCAGAGATGGAGGGACCTCCAATGAGCAGTTCTTC.

A note on this clonotype: Being one base from a much bigger clone, this may be a read error. V and J are TRBV7-8 and TRBJ2-1, with 9 bases aligning to TRBD1. The CDR3 is made up of 15 amino acids. From germline, CDR1 is SGHVS and CDR2 FQNEAQ. In DNA, the CDR3 is TGTGCCAGCAGCCCGGGACAGGGATCCTACAATGAGCGGTTCTTC. Protein product: CASSPGQGSYNERFF.

The table lists this clonotype with a few counts. V is TRBV19 and J is TRBJ2-7; unclear D gene. The germline gives CDR1 LNHDA, CDR2 SQIVND (reference sequence). The CDR3 spans 13 residues. Trimming removed 5 bases from V and 0 bases from J, with 8 bases in between. The CDR3 reads CASSPTYSYEQYF. CDR3 coding DNA: TGTGCCAGTAGTCCGACTTACTCCTACGAGCAGTACTTC.

This clonotype was counted many times. The chain couples TRBV7-2 to TRBJ2-3, with D tentatively TRBD2 (5 bases). The germline V and J ends were trimmed by 6 bases and 5 bases, with 18 bases remaining between them. Germline V CDR1 and CDR2: SGHTA, FQGNSA. There are 15 residues in the CDR3. The CDR3 loop is CASRGEVGSRDTQYF. The CDR3 DNA reads TGTGCCAGCAGGGGAGAGGTCGGATCTAGAGATACGCAGTATTTT. Variable domain in full (rest from reference TRBV7-2 and TRBJ2-3): GAGVSQSPSNKVTEKGKDVELRCDPISGHTALYWYRQSLGQGLEFLIYFQGNSAPDKSGLPSDRFSAERTGGSVSTLTIQRTQQEDSAVYLCASRGEVGSRDTQYFGPGTRLTVL.

In this sample, this clonotype turned up many times. The chain links TRBV12-3 or TRBV12-4 to TRBJ2-5, with 14 bases matching TRBD2. This CDR3 spans 18 amino acids. With V trimmed by 5 bases and J by 0 bases, 8 bases remained unmatched. The DNA of the CDR3 is TGTGCCAGCAGTACCGGGACTAGCGGGAGATCGTACCAAGAGACCCAGTACTTC. It is translated as CASSTGTSGRSYQETQYF.

The rearrangement joins TRBV6-2 or TRBV6-3 to TRBJ2-7; D is perhaps TRBD1 (5 bases). There are 15 residues in the CDR3. Germline CDR1 reads MNHEY; CDR2 reads SVGEGT. With 0 bases removed from V and 0 bases from J, the gap between germline ends came to 9 bases. DNA of the CDR3: TGTGCCAGCAGTTACTCGGACAACTTCTCCTACGAGCAGTACTTC. Its protein product is CASSYSDNFSYEQYF.